This TCR beta chain emerged from a study of blood T cells in healthy people across ages. Findings of the study overall: Diversity figures based on one million T cells were deemed too low.

Alongside a J-beta primer mix, a sample-barcoded 5' primer served in a second PCR lasting about 6 to 11 cycles. The authors tagged each cDNA molecule using a template-switch adaptor with 12 random nucleotides. TCRdb recomputed calls from the 5' RACE reads with MiXCR, one row per CDR3 protein. The sample carries some 1.5 million distinct CDR3 sequences, 28% recorded once. Trimming pared 4 bases from V and 0 bases from J, leaving 8 bases between. This CDR3 is 14 amino acids long. The V gene's germline CDR1 is MNHEY and CDR2 SMNVEV (reference sequence). PBMCs numbering at least 7 million were isolated per sample. Comment on this clonotype: No antigen is known for it.

The V gene is TRBV27, the J gene TRBJ2-3; D remains unclear. This clonotype was obtained from a woman younger than 45 in good health. Input material: blood. CDR3 sequence (DNA): TGTGCCAGCAGTTCCCCGCATAGCACAGATACGCAGTATTTT. This encodes CASSSPHSTDTQYF.